The clone carrying this TCR beta chain was observed a few times. The antigen remains undetermined. This entry comes from a study of cytomegalovirus exposure and HLA in healthy donors. Study-level points and caveats: Reportedly, TCR beta sequences accurately predicted HLA-A and HLA-B alleles in most subjects.

It was healthy bone marrow donors who served as donors. Trimming shortened V by 11 bases and J by 5 bases, and 21 bases separated the two germline ends. Germline V CDR1 and CDR2: LNHDA, SQIVND (reference sequence). The CDR3 runs to 15 residues. 13 Jbeta primers and 60 Vbeta primers were used for the PCR. Repertoires were generated with immunoSEQ multiplex PCR, while TCRdb's copy carries only in-frame clones and drops some. The table has 180,000 or so clones, about 9.4% seen once. The sequence came from a woman aged 25 to 45 in good health and CMV-seropositive. The chain employs TRBV19 and TRBJ2-2; tentative D call: TRBD2 (6 bases). The sample taken for sequencing was PBMCs. The CDR3 nucleotides read TGTGCCGTGGGAGCTAGACCGCGGGGTACCGGGGAGCTGTTTTTT. This encodes CAVGARPRGTGELFF.